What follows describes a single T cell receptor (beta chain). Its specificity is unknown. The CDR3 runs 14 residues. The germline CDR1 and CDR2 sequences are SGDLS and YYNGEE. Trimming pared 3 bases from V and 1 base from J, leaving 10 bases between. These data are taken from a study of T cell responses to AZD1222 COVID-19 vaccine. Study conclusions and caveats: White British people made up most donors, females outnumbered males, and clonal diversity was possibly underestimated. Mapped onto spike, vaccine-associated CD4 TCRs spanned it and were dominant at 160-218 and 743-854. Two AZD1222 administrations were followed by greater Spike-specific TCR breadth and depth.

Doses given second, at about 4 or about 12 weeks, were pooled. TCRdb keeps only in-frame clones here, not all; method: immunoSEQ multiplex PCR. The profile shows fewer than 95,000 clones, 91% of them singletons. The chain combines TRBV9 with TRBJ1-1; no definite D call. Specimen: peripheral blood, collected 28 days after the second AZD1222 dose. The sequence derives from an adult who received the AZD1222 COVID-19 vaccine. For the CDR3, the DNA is TGTGCCAGCAGCGAACGGTGGGGGAACACTGAAGCTTTCTTT. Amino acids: CASSERWGNTEAFF.